This TCR beta chain appears in the sequencing data of a study of OX40 agonist ivuxolimab in advanced cancers. Background on the study: Patients achieving partial responses numbered three: one hepatocellular carcinoma case and two cutaneous melanoma cases.

Assay used: immunoSEQ multiplex PCR; TCRdb lists only in-frame clones, some missing. The table records approximately 66,000 clones, roughly 85% of them present only once. The germline CDR1 and CDR2 sequences are SEHNR and FQNEAQ (reference sequence). The V and J ends lost 3 bases and 3 bases, in that order; junction bases with no gene match: 14. The CDR3 runs to 17 residues. The sample in question was CD4+ or CD8+ T cells sorted from blood, obtained in a trial of the OX40 agonist ivuxolimab. The receptor comes from an adult with an advanced solid tumor such as melanoma, head and neck, liver or kidney cancer. V usage is TRBV7-9 and J usage is TRBJ2-7; 7 bases line up with TRBD1. The CDR3 sequence: CASSFDIWGQFGYEQYF. The DNA of the CDR3 is TGTGCCAGCAGCTTCGATATATGGGGACAGTTCGGCTACGAGCAGTACTTC.